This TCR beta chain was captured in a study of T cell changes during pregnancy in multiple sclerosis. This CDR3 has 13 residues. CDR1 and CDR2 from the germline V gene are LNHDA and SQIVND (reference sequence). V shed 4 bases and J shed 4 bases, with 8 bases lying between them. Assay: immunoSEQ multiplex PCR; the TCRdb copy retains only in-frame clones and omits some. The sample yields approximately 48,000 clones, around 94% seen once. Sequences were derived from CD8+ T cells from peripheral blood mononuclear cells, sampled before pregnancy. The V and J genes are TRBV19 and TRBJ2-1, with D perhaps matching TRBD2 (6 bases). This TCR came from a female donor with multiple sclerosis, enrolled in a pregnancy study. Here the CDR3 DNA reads TGTGCCAGTAGTAGAGGACTATACAATGAGCAGTTCTTC. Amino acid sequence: CASSRGLYNEQFF. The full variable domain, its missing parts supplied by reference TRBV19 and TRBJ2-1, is DGGITQSPKYLFRKEGQNVTLSCEQNLNHDAMYWYRQDPGQGLRLIYYSQIVNDFQKGDIAEGYSVSREKKESFPLTVTSAQKNPTAFYLCASSRGLYNEQFFGPGTRLTVL.